Listed below are T cell receptor beta chains from one sample, sequenced in a study of beta chain features in type 1 diabetes. Assay used: immunoSEQ multiplex PCR; TCRdb lists only in-frame clones, some missing. Of about 350,000 clones listed, about 18% were seen once; the top ten hold about 0.044%. Sequenced input: naive CD4+ T cells from blood. These receptors originate from a woman between 18 and 29 years old in good health. CDR3s include the opening cysteine and the closing phenylalanine or tryptophan. Each record gives: CDR3 protein, CDR3 DNA, clone size, J gene, V gene, D gene. D genes are given only for firm matches. The size entry is marked missing in some rows and otherwise reads once, few, many or a size class.

CAISGGPTAGEQYF | TGTGCCATCAGTGGAGGGCCGACAGCGGGCGAGCAGTACTTC | - | TRBJ2-7 | TRBV10-3 | -
CASSYRRGGSGNTIYF | TGTGCCAGCAGTTACCGGCGGGGTGGCTCTGGAAACACCATATATTTT | few | TRBJ1-3 | TRBV6-6 | -
CASSVDRDKPIYF | TGTGCCAGCAGCGTAGACCGGGACAAACCCATATATTTT | - | TRBJ1-3 | TRBV9 | -
CASSRRLAGGQYIEQFF | TGCGCCAGCAGCCGGAGACTAGCGGGAGGGCAGTATATTGAGCAGTTCTTC | few | TRBJ2-1 | TRBV4-1 | TRBD2
CASSVLVGTGGRETQYF | TGTGCCAGCAGCGTCCTAGTCGGGACAGGGGGCAGGGAGACCCAGTACTTC | - | TRBJ2-5 | TRBV28 | TRBD1
CASSQDEGYEQFF | TGCGCCAGCAGCCAAGATGAGGGCTATGAGCAGTTCTTC | - | TRBJ2-1 | TRBV4-1 | -
CASSPGLAGGGRETQYF | TGTGCCAGCAGCCCGGGGCTAGCGGGAGGGGGACGGGAGACCCAGTACTTC | few | TRBJ2-5 | TRBV9 | TRBD2
CASSMRMTSGGANEQFF | TGTGCCAGTAGTATGAGGATGACTAGCGGGGGGGCAAATGAGCAGTTCTTC | - | TRBJ2-1 | TRBV19 | TRBD2
CASSSRTGGVSTDTQYF | TGTGCCAGCAGCTCTAGGACTGGCGGGGTAAGCACAGATACGCAGTATTTT | - | TRBJ2-3 | TRBV5-4 | -
CASSAPGSGQYF | TGTGCCAGCAGCGCCCCCGGGTCGGGGCAGTATTTT | few | TRBJ2-3 | TRBV7-6 | -
CASSQDRGGPSVDTQYF | TGCGCCAGCAGCCAAGATCGCGGGGGCCCATCCGTAGATACGCAGTATTTT | once | TRBJ2-3 | TRBV4-3 | -
CASSSGSADTDTQYF | TGTGCCAGCAGCTCCGGTTCTGCTGACACAGATACGCAGTATTTT | - | TRBJ2-3 | TRBV9 | -
CASGTPREETQYF | TGTGCTAGTGGTACTCCCAGGGAAGAGACCCAGTACTTC | few | TRBJ2-5 | TRBV12-5 | -
CAWSVGRGGPDTQYF | TGTGCCTGGAGTGTAGGGCGGGGGGGCCCAGATACGCAGTATTTT | - | TRBJ2-3 | TRBV30 | TRBD2
CASSTPGTGTYEQYF | TGTGCCAGTAGTACTCCCGGGACAGGGACCTACGAGCAGTACTTC | - | TRBJ2-7 | TRBV19 | TRBD1
CASGLGAGGNEQFF | TGTGCTAGTGGTTTAGGAGCAGGGGGCAATGAGCAGTTCTTC | - | TRBJ2-1 | TRBV12-5 | TRBD1
CASSLGREAFF | TGTGCCAGCAGCTTGGGGAGGGAAGCTTTCTTT | few | TRBJ1-1 | TRBV7-6 | -
CASSLGGAGPIYEQYF | TGTGCCAGCAGCTTAGGAGGGGCGGGACCTATCTACGAGCAGTACTTC | - | TRBJ2-7 | TRBV11-2 | -
CASSQSVYRETQYF | TGCGCCAGCAGCCAATCGGTATACAGGGAGACCCAGTACTTC | few | TRBJ2-5 | TRBV4-3 | -
CASSVGLAGVETQYF | TGTGCCAGCAGTGTGGGACTAGCGGGAGTAGAGACCCAGTACTTC | few | TRBJ2-5 | TRBV25-1 | TRBD2
CSVRSGAGSYNEQFF | TGCAGCGTCCGTAGCGGGGCGGGATCCTACAATGAGCAGTTCTTC | few | TRBJ2-1 | TRBV29-1 | TRBD2
CASAQGSNEKLFF | TGTGCCAGCGCACAGGGGTCCAATGAAAAACTGTTTTTT | - | TRBJ1-4 | TRBV9 | TRBD1
CASSVSGTSVKTQYF | TGCGCCAGCAGCGTATCCGGGACTAGCGTAAAGACCCAGTACTTC | - | TRBJ2-5 | TRBV5-1 | TRBD2
CAAGGGQTYEQYF | TGTGCCGCGGGGGGAGGACAAACCTACGAGCAGTACTTC | - | TRBJ2-7 | TRBV6-6 | TRBD2
CASSPPGRRGTEAFF | TGTGCCAGCTCACCCCCAGGGAGGCGGGGCACTGAAGCTTTCTTT | - | TRBJ1-1 | TRBV18 | -
CAWSPLGLAGEQFF | TGTGCCTGGAGTCCTCTAGGACTAGCGGGCGAGCAGTTCTTC | few | TRBJ2-1 | TRBV30 | TRBD2
CASSLDRASGTSNEQYF | TGTGCCAGCAGCTTAGATCGGGCTAGCGGGACGTCTAACGAGCAGTACTTC | - | TRBJ2-7 | TRBV11-2 | TRBD2
CASSLRLGSGGAADTQYF | TGTGCCAGCAGCTTGAGGCTAGGGAGTGGGGGGGCAGCAGATACGCAGTATTTT | few | TRBJ2-3 | TRBV5-4 | -
CASSPGGYEQYF | TGTGCCAGCTCACCAGGAGGATACGAGCAGTACTTC | - | TRBJ2-7 | TRBV18 | -
CAIRGTVEAFF | TGTGCCATCAGGGGGACAGTTGAAGCTTTCTTT | once | TRBJ1-1 | TRBV10-3 | TRBD1
CASSAQQGAVTEAFF | TGCGCCAGCAGCGCCCAGCAGGGGGCGGTAACTGAAGCTTTCTTT | few | TRBJ1-1 | TRBV5-1 | TRBD1
CASGLAEQFF | TGTGCCAGCGGGCTAGCGGAGCAGTTCTTC | few | TRBJ2-1 | TRBV2 | -
CAWNWRGANVLTF | TGTGCCTGGAATTGGAGAGGGGCCAACGTCCTGACTTTC | - | TRBJ2-6 | TRBV30 | -
CASSLGQSVYEQYF | TGTGCCAGCAGCCTCGGACAGTCCGTCTACGAGCAGTACTTC | - | TRBJ2-7 | TRBV11-2 | -
CASSLATTPLQFF | TGTGCCAGCAGCTTGGCGACAACCCCGTTACAGTTCTTC | - | TRBJ2-1 | TRBV5-4 | -
CASSPPDPGVYGYTF | TGTGCCAGCAGCCCGCCAGACCCGGGGGTCTATGGCTACACCTTC | few | TRBJ1-2 | TRBV14 | -
CASSFSGAQETQYF | TGCGCCAGCAGCTTTAGCGGGGCTCAAGAGACCCAGTACTTC | - | TRBJ2-5 | TRBV5-1 | TRBD2
CASSLGDNLWETQYF | TGTGCCAGCAGCTTAGGGGACAACCTTTGGGAGACCCAGTACTTC | few | TRBJ2-5 | TRBV7-2 | -
CASSPPGTRGYYEQYF | TGTGCCAGCTCACCACCCGGGACCCGGGGGTACTACGAGCAGTACTTC | - | TRBJ2-7 | TRBV18 | -
CASSQDLRQGSSPLHF | TGTGCCAGCTCACAAGATCTGAGGCAGGGTAGTTCACCCCTCCACTTT | - | TRBJ1-6 | TRBV18 | -
CASSPDRGQNTF | TGTGCCAGCAGCCCCGACAGGGGGCAGAACACCTTC | few | TRBJ1-2 | TRBV6-6 | TRBD1
CASAGTDQETQYF | TGTGCCAGCGCCGGGACAGATCAAGAGACCCAGTACTTC | few | TRBJ2-5 | TRBV5-4 | TRBD1
CASSPGWGGETQYF | TGTGCCAGCAGCCCGGGCTGGGGAGGGGAGACCCAGTACTTC | - | TRBJ2-5 | TRBV7-2 | TRBD2
CASTPFGDSYEQYF | TGTGCCAGCACCCCATTCGGGGACTCATACGAGCAGTACTTC | few | TRBJ2-7 | TRBV7-2 | -
CASSYGREQNQPQHF | TGTGCCAGCAGTTACGGGAGGGAGCAGAATCAGCCCCAGCATTTT | once | TRBJ1-5 | TRBV6-6 | -
CSAMTGVEQFF | TGCAGTGCGATGACAGGGGTTGAGCAGTTCTTC | - | TRBJ2-1 | TRBV20-1 | TRBD1
CASSVEASLGYEQYF | TGTGCCAGCAGCGTAGAGGCTAGCTTGGGTTACGAGCAGTACTTC | - | TRBJ2-7 | TRBV9 | -
CASRGAGVGETQYF | TGCGCCAGCAGGGGAGCGGGAGTAGGAGAGACCCAGTACTTC | few | TRBJ2-5 | TRBV10-2 | TRBD2